The T cell receptor (beta chain) under discussion was sequenced for a study of T cells in Graves' hyperthyroidism and ophthalmopathy. Trimming cost V 4 bases and J 8 bases; bases outside gene matches: 8. The CDR3 spans 14 residues. CDR1 is SGHAT and CDR2 is FQNNGV in the germline V gene. About this clonotype itself: Antigen unknown.

Amplification targeted TCR beta CDR3 regions from RNA transcripts. HTBI primers were employed in a first-round RT-PCR of the TCR CDR3. TCRdb reanalysed the multiplex PCR reads using MiXCR and keeps one entry per CDR3 protein. The sample consists of 550,000 to 700,000 distinct CDR3 sequences, 35% to 55% of them appearing once. Notes on the study in general: Blood also showed most of the thyroid clonotypes that were expanded above 0.001. The model predicted ophthalmopathy a median roughly six months before onset. A model using 13 V-J features told ophthalmopathy apart from stable hyperthyroidism.

This receptor was obtained from an adult woman with Graves' disease, either hyperthyroidism or ophthalmopathy (not recorded which). The chain is built from TRBV11-2 and TRBJ1-2; 9 bases fit TRBD1. Material: peripheral blood or thyroid tissue (not recorded which). The chain's CDR3 is CASSYERQGGGYTF. The DNA for the CDR3 is TGTGCCAGCAGCTACGAACGACAGGGGGGAGGCTACACCTTC.